The T cell receptor (beta chain) under discussion was sequenced for a study of cytomegalovirus exposure and HLA in healthy donors. V was clipped by 1 base and J by 3 bases, with 10 bases between them. The germline V gene has CDR1 SGDLS and CDR2 YYNGEE. This CDR3 has 14 amino acids. Whole-study findings and limits: Several of the most significant clusters were apparently associated with common viral pathogens in a later analysis.

Primers for the PCR totalled 60 Vbeta and 13 Jbeta. Only in-frame clones appear in the TCRdb table, and some are missing; sequencing was by immunoSEQ multiplex PCR. The data show about 160,000 clones, roughly 88% seen once. This clone was detected only a few times. Antigen specificity is unknown. Samples came from healthy bone marrow donors. The TCR was taken from a man in his forties or fifties in good health and CMV-seropositive. The gene calls are TRBV9 and TRBJ1-2; possible D gene TRBD1, 5 bases. The sequenced material came from PBMCs. The CDR3, as DNA: TGTGCCAGCAGCGTACAGGGTGGGTACTATGGCTACACCTTC. It translates to CASSVQGGYYGYTF.